Following are 18 T cell receptor beta chains from one sample sequenced in a study of vaccination and CD4 T cells after COVID-19. Time point indicated: late sampling 161 to 241 days after vaccination in a few convalescent patients. As to treatment: approximately 10-day PBMC culture with coronavirus spike peptide pools or control peptides (ViraFEST assay). Antigens of these TCRs are unknown. The Oncomine TCR Beta short-read assay sequenced DNA from cultured CD4+ T cells. TCRdb re-analysed the PCR reads in MiXCR, keeping a single row per CDR3 protein. The sample lists about 21,000 distinct CDR3 sequences, about 43% occurring once. This sample comprised CD4+ T cells from blood, cultured in vitro, obtained about 7 months after SARS-CoV-2 vaccination. These receptors were collected from a human donor who had recovered from COVID-19.

The CDR3 is CSASWVSGIVQYF. In DNA, the CDR3 is TGCAGTGCTAGCTGGGTTAGCGGGATTGTGCAGTACTTC. This rearrangement joins TRBV20-1 to TRBJ2-7; 8 bases are shared with TRBD2. The CDR3 totals 13 residues. The germline V gene has CDR1 DFQATT and CDR2 SNEGSKA (reference sequence). The J segment lost 9 bases and the V segment lost 3 bases, leaving 10 bases of the junction unmatched.

This sequence joins TRBV4-1 and TRBJ1-5; TRBD1 might be the D (6 bases). The CDR3 spans 16 residues. Germline CDR1 MGHRA, CDR2 YSYEKL. V lost 1 base to trimming and J lost 4 bases, with 14 bases between them. CDR3: CASSQVQGPVNQPQHF. For the CDR3, the DNA is TGCGCCAGCAGCCAAGTACAGGGACCAGTTAATCAGCCCCAGCATTTT.

V and J are TRBV6-5 and TRBJ1-6; 7 positions agree with TRBD1. CDR1 is MNHEY, CDR2 SVGAGI, per germline. The V segment lost 2 bases and the J segment 10 bases; nucleotides outside the gene matches: 8. This CDR3 region has 15 residues. CDR3 DNA sequence: TGTGCCAGCAGTTACGGTTACAGGGGCATCTCACCCCTCCACTTT. It is translated as CASSYGYRGISPLHF.

The V and J genes are TRBV25-1 and TRBJ1-2, with 9 positions matching TRBD1. V gave up 9 bases and J gave up 6 bases; unmatched junction bases: 5. Germline V lookup: CDR1 MGHDK, CDR2 SYGVNS. The CDR3 extends over 12 amino acids. The CDR3 region has the DNA TGTGCCAGTCGGGGACAGGGCAATGGCTACACCTTC. Its protein product is CASRGQGNGYTF.

The chain employs TRBV7-9 and TRBJ2-3; 9 bases fit TRBD2. The germline gives CDR1 SEHNR, CDR2 FQNEAQ (reference sequence). Unmatched junction bases numbered 11, after V lost 5 bases and J lost 2 bases. The CDR3 extends over 17 amino acids. The CDR3 DNA follows: TGTGCCAGCAGCACCACCCGGGCGGGAGGGGCCACAGATACGCAGTATTTT. It specifies CASSTTRAGGATDTQYF.

The chain uses TRBV20-1 and TRBJ2-5; D gene uncertain. The V end was cut by 3 bases, the J end by 4 bases, with 9 bases between. This CDR3 comprises 12 residues. Germline assignment: CDR1 DFQATT and CDR2 SNEGSKA (reference sequence). The CDR3 region has the DNA TGCAGTGCTAGGTCCGGTCCAGAGACCCAGTACTTC. Amino acids: CSARSGPETQYF.

The chain couples TRBV7-9 to TRBJ1-6, with 9 bases aligning to TRBD1. Germline loops: CDR1 SEHNR, CDR2 FQNEAQ (reference sequence). After removal of 5 bases from V and 0 bases from J, the junction contained 8 bases not matched to a gene. CDR3 length: 18 residues. The CDR3: CASSAIGQGSSYNSPLHF. CDR3 DNA: TGTGCCAGCAGCGCAATTGGACAGGGGAGCTCCTATAATTCACCCCTCCACTTT. The full variable domain, rest sourced from reference TRBV7-9 and TRBJ1-6, is DTGVSQNPRHKITKRGQNVTFRCDPISEHNRLYWYRQTLGQGPEFLTYFQNEAQLEKSRLLSDRFSAERPKGSFSTLEIQRTEQGDSAMYLCASSAIGQGSSYNSPLHFGNGTRLTVT.

A single count supports this clonotype. V gene TRBV20-1 combines with J gene TRBJ1-5, with D unresolved. There are 16 residues in the CDR3. Trimming cost V 3 bases and J 3 bases, with 18 bases left between them. From germline, CDR1 is DFQATT and CDR2 SNEGSKA (reference sequence). The CDR3 is CSARFYPAGTNQPQHF. The CDR3 DNA reads TGCAGTGCTAGGTTCTACCCTGCGGGAACCAATCAGCCCCAGCATTTT.

The J gene is TRBJ2-1, the V gene TRBV20-1, with 7 bases identical to TRBD1. Trimming took 5 bases from V and 6 from J; bases not matched to a gene: 7. The CDR3 consists of 13 residues. The germline CDR1 and CDR2 sequences are DFQATT and SNEGSKA (reference sequence). CDR3 sequence (DNA): TGCAGTGCTCACCGGGACAGTTCCAATGAGCAGTTCTTC. Its protein is CSAHRDSSNEQFF.

The chain couples TRBV19 to TRBJ2-1, with 14 positions matching TRBD2. CDR3 length: 15 amino acids. Germline V CDR1 and CDR2: LNHDA, SQIVND (reference sequence). The V and J ends lost 5 bases and 10 bases, in that order; junction bases with no gene match: 7. For the CDR3, the DNA is TGTGCCAGTAGTGTGGGGACTAGCGGGAGTTCGGAGCAGTTCTTC. Its translation: CASSVGTSGSSEQFF.

The chain is built from TRBV27 and TRBJ2-1; 8 bases match TRBD2. The germline V gene encodes CDR1 MNHEY and CDR2 SMNVEV (reference sequence). The CDR3 runs 15 residues. The trim removed 3 bases at V and 3 bases at J, leaving 4 bases unmatched. The CDR3 nucleotides read TGTGCCAGCAGTTTTGAGCGGGGGTTCTACAATGAGCAGTTCTTC. Translating it yields CASSFERGFYNEQFF.

Only one count was recorded for this clonotype. This rearrangement joins TRBV20-1 to TRBJ2-5, with 8 nucleotides matching TRBD2. The CDR3 consists of 14 residues. The V segment lost 1 base and the J segment 5 bases; nucleotides outside the gene matches: 6. Germline V gives CDR1 DFQATT, CDR2 SNEGSKA (reference sequence). CDR3 in DNA: TGCAGTGCTAGAGTTACTAGCGGAGGGGAGACCCAGTACTTC. Encoded protein: CSARVTSGGETQYF.

There are a few counts of this clonotype. The chain recombines TRBV6-1 with TRBJ2-6; D possibly corresponds to TRBD1 (5 bases). Germline CDR1 MNHNS, CDR2 SASEGT. The CDR3 is made up of 14 amino acids. Trimming pared 8 bases from V and 1 base from J, leaving 9 bases between. The CDR3 region has the DNA TGTGCCAGCGGACATCGATCTGGGGCCAACGTCCTGACTTTC. It yields the protein CASGHRSGANVLTF.

The chain has TRBV6-1 and TRBJ1-5; D may be TRBD1 (5 bases). V was trimmed by 6 bases and J by 4 bases, leaving 13 bases between them. The CDR3 extends over 14 amino acids. CDR1 and CDR2 (germline): MNHNS, SASEGT. The CDR3 spells CASRGTGMNQPQHF. The CDR3 nucleotides are TGTGCCAGCAGGGGGACTGGGATGAATCAGCCCCAGCATTTT.

The gene calls are TRBV6-2 or TRBV6-3 and TRBJ1-2, with D unclear. The CDR3 covers 12 residues. V dropped 1 base and J dropped 7 bases, with 7 bases sitting between them. Germline-derived CDR1 and CDR2 are MNHEY and SVGEGT. DNA for the CDR3: TGTGCCAGCAGTTACTTGGGATCTGGCTACACCTTC. Its translation: CASSYLGSGYTF.

A few counts support this clonotype. V gene TRBV7-3 combines with J gene TRBJ2-1; tentative D call: TRBD2 (5 bases). The V and J ends lost 2 bases and 3 bases respectively, with 11 bases between them. The germline gives CDR1 SGHTA, CDR2 FQGTGA. The CDR3 consists of 15 residues. The CDR3 DNA sequence: TGTGCCAGCAGCTTATCCGTTACTAGCTACAATGAGCAGTTCTTC. It encodes CASSLSVTSYNEQFF.

A few counts support this clonotype. The chain combines TRBV7-8 with TRBJ2-7, with TRBD1 matching over 10 bases. Germline V gene sequence: CDR1 SGHVS, CDR2 FQNEAQ. The CDR3 sequence is 15 residues long. Trimming removed 5 bases from V and 3 bases from J; junction bases left unmatched: 7. The CDR3 DNA reads as TGTGCCAGCAGCCGAGGACAGGGGGGAGTCTACGAGCAGTACTTC. Translation gives CASSRGQGGVYEQYF.

This clonotype has more than one count but fewer than ten. This rearrangement joins TRBV15 to TRBJ2-7; D uncertain. V was clipped by 0 bases and J by 1 base, with 10 bases between them. The CDR3 is made up of 15 amino acids. The germline V gene has CDR1 LNHNV and CDR2 YYDKDF (reference sequence). The CDR3 region is CATSRDLGQSYEQYF. The CDR3 DNA sequence: TGTGCCACCAGCAGAGATCTGGGCCAGTCCTACGAGCAGTACTTC.